Below, one T cell receptor beta chain is given with its context. The sample originates from a study of cytotoxic CD8 clonotypes in ibrutinib-treated CLL. Sequencing used immunoSEQ multiplex PCR; TCRdb keeps in-frame clones, though not all of them. The sample contains some 200,000 clones, around 70% of which appear only once. The CDR3 sequence is 14 residues long. The junction had 3 bases not matched to a gene; V was cut back by 0 bases and J by 5 bases. Germline V gene sequence: CDR1 SEHNR, CDR2 FQNEAQ (reference sequence). The chain uses TRBV7-9 and TRBJ2-5; 7 bases are shared with TRBD1. This clonotype was obtained from a human donor with chronic lymphocytic leukemia. The source material was PBMCs, sampled after 12 months of ibrutinib treatment. The CDR3 DNA reads TGTGCCAGCAGCTTAGCAGGGGGCAAGGAGACCCAGTACTTC. Translated: CASSLAGGKETQYF.